This T cell receptor beta chain comes out of a study of blood T cell repertoires in COVID-19. Followed longitudinally, the Seattle patients had been enrolled during active infection. The table came from immunoSEQ multiplex PCR; TCRdb's copy has only in-frame clones and leaves some out. The sample records fewer than 600,000 clones, 75% to 90% being singletons. Unmatched junction bases numbered 4, after V lost 5 bases and J lost 3 bases. The CDR3 loop spans 14 amino acids. Germline CDR1 is SEHNR and CDR2 is FQNEAQ (reference sequence). Sequenced: peripheral blood. The rearrangement uses TRBV7-9 and TRBJ1-1; TRBD1 agrees at 9 bases. The sequence came from a man aged 18-30 years with COVID-19, enrolled during active disease. CDR3 residues: CASSRTGDDTEAFF. DNA for the CDR3: TGTGCCAGCAGCCGGACAGGGGACGACACTGAAGCTTTCTTT.